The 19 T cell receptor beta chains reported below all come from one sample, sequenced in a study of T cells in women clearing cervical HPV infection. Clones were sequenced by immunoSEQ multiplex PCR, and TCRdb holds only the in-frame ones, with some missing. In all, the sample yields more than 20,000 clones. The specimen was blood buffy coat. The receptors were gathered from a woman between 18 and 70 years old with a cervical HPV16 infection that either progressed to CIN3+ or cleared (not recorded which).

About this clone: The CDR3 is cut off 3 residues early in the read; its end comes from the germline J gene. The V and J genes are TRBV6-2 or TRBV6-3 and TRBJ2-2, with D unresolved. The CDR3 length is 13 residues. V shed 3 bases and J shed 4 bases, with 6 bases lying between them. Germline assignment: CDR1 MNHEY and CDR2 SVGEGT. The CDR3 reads CASSYRPTGELFF. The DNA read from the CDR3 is TGTGCCAGCAGTTATCGTCCCACCGGGGAG.

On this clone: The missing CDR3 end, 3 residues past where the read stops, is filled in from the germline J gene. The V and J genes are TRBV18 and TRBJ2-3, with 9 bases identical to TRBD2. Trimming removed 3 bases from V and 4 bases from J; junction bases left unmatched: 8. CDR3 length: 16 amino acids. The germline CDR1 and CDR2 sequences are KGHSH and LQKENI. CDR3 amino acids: CASSPLIAGEADTQYF. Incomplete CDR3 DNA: TGTGCCAGCTCACCCCTAATAGCGGGGGAGGCAGATACG.

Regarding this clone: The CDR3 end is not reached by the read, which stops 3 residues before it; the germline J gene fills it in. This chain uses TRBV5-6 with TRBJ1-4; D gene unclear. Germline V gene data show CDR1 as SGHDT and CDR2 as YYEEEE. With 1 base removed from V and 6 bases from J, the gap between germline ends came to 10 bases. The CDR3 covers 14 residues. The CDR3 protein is CASSLSGLDEKLFF. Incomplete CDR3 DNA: TGTGCCAGCAGCTTGTCGGGTTTGGATGAAAAA.

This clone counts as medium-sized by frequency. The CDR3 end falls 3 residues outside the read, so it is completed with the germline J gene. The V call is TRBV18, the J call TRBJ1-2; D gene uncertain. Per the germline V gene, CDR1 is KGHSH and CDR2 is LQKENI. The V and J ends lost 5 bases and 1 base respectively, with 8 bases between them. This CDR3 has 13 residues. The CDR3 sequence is CASSVHNNYGYTF. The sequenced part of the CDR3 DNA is TGTGCCAGCTCAGTCCACAATAACTATGGC. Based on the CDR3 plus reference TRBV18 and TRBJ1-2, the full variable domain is NAGVMQNPRHLVRRRGQEARLRCSPMKGHSHVYWYRQLPEEGLKFMVYLQKENIIDESGMPKERFSAEFPKEGPSILRIQQVVRGDSAAYFCASSVHNNYGYTFGSGTRLTVV.

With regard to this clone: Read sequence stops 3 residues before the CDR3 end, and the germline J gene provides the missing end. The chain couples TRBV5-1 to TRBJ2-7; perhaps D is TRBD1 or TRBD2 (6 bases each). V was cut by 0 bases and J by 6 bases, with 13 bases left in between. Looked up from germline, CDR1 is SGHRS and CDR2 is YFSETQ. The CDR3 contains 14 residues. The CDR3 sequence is CASSLGGTSFEQYF. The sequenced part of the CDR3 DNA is TGCGCCAGCAGCTTGGGCGGGACATCGTTCGAG.

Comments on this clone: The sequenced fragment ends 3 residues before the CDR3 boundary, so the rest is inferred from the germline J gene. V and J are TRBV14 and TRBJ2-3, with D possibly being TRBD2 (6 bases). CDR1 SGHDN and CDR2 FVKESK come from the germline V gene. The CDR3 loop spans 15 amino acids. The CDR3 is CASSQDWDLKETQYF. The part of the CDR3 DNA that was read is TGTGCCAGCAGCCAAGATTGGGACTTGAAAGAGACG.

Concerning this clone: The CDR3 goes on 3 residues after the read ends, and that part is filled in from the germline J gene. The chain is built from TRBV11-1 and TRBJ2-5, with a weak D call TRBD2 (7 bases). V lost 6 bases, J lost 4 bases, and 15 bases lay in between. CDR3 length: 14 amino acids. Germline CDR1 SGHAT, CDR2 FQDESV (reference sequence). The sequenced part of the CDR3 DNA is TGTGCCAGCAGTCCCTCGGGGGGCTCAGAGACC. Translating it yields CASSPSGGSET. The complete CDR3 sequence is CASSPSGGSETQYF.

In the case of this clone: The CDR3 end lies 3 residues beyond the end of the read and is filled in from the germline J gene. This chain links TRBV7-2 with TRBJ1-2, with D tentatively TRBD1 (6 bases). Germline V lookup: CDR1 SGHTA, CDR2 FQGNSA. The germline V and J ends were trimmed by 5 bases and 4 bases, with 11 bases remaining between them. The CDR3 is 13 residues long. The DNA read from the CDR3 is TGTGCCAGCAGCATCAGGGGAGGCTATGGC. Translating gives CASSIRGGYG. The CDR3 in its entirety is CASSIRGGYGYTF.

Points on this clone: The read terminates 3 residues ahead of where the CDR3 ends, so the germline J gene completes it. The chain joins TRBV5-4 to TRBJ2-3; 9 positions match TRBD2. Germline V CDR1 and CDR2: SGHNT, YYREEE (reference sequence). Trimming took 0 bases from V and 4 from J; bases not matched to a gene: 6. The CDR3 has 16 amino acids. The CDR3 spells CASSLAGRGGADTQYF. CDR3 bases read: TGTGCCAGCAGCTTGGCTGGGCGGGGGGGCGCAGATACG.

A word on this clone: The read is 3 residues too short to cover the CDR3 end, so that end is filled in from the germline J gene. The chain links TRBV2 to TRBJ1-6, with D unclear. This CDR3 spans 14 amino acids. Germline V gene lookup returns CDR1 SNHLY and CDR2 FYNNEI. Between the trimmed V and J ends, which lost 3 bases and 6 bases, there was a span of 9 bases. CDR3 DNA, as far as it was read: TGTGCCAGCAGTGAGGCGGCAGCTAATTCACCC. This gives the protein CASSEAAANSP. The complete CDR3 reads CASSEAAANSPLHF.

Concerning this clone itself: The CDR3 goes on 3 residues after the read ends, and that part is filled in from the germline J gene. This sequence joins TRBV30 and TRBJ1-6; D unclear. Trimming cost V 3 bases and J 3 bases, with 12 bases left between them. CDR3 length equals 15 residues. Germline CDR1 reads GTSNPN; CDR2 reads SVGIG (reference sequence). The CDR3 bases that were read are TGTGCCTGGAGCGTGCAGATCGTCTATAATTCACCC. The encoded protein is CAWSVQIVYNSP. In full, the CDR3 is CAWSVQIVYNSPLHF.

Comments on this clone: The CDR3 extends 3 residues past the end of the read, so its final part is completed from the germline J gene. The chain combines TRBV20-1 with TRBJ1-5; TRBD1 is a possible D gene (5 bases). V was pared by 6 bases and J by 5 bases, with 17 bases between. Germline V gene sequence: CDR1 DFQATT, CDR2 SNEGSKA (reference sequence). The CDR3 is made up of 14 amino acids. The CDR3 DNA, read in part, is TGCAGTGCCGGATGCGGGGGAAAGTATCAGCCC. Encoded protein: CSAGCGGKYQP. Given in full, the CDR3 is CSAGCGGKYQPQHF.

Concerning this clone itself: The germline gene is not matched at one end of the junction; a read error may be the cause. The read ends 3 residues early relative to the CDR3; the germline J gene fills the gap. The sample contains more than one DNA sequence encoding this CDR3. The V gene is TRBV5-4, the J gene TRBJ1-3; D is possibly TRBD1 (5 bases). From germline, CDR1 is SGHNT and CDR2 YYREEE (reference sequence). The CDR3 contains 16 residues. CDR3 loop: CASSLASSTGGNTIYF. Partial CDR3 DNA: TGTGCCAGCAGCTTGGCCTCATCGACGGGGGGAAACACA.

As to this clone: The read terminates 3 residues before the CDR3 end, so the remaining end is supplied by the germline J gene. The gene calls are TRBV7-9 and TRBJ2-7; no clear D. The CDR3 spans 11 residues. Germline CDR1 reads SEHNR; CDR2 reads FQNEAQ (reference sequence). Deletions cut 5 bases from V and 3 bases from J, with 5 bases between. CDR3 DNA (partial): TGTGCCAGCAGCCCAAACTACGAG. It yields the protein CASSPNYE. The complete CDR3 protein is CASSPNYEQYF.

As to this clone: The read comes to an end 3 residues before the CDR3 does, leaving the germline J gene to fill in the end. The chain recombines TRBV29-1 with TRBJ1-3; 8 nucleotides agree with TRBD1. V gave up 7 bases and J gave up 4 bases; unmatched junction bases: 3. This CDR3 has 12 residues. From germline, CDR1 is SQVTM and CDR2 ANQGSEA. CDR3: CSATGDGNTIYF. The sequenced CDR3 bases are TGCAGCGCGACAGGGGACGGAAACACC.

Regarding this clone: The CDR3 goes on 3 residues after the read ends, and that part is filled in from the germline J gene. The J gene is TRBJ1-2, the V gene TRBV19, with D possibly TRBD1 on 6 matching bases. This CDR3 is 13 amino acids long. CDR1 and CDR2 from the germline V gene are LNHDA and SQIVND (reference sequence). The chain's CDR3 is CASSETGGYGYTF. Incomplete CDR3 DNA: TGTGCCAGTTCAGAGACAGGAGGATACGGG.

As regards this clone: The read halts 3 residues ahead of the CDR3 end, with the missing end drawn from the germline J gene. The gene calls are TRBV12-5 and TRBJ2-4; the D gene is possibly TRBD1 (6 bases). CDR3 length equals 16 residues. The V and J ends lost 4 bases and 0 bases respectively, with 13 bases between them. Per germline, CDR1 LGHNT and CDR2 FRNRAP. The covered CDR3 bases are TGTGCTAGTGGTTCCCGTTCAGGGGTAGCCAAAAACATT. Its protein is CASGSRSGVAKNI. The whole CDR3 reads CASGSRSGVAKNIQYF.

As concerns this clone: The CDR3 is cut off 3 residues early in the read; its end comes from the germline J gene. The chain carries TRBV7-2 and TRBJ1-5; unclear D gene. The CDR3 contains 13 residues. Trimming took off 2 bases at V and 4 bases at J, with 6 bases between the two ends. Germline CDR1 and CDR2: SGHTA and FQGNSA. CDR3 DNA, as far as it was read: TGTGCCAGCAGCTTACAGGCGAATCAGCCC. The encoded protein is CASSLQANQP. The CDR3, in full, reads CASSLQANQPQHF.

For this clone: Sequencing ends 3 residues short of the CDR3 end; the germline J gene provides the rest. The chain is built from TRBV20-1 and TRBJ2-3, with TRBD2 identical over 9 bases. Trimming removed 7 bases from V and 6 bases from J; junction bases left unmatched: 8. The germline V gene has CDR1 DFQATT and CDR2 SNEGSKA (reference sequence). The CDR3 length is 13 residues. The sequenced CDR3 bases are TGCAGTGTTCCGGAGCGGGGGGCTGATACG. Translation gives CSVPERGADT. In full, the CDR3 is CSVPERGADTQYF.